This TCR beta chain is drawn from a study of a mutant IDH1 vaccine in newly diagnosed glioma. On the study more broadly: Patients got their first vaccination 4-6 weeks after radiotherapy alone, or with temozolomide cycles. Sex distribution of treated patients was roughly 62% male and about 40% female; mean age was 40.4 years.

Time point noted: week 23, last vaccination. Vaccine doses each comprised 300 ug of mutant IDH1 20-mer peptide, with topical imiquimod. Repertoires were generated with immunoSEQ multiplex PCR, while TCRdb's copy carries only in-frame clones and drops some. Of almost 85,000 clones in the sample, over 75% were seen once. Comments on this clone: Its specificity is unknown.

The CDR3 totals 16 residues. Germline V gene lookup returns CDR1 MDHEN and CDR2 SYDVKM. The V gene end was trimmed by 3 bases and the J gene end by 2 bases; junction bases not matched to a gene: 6. The sequencing here drew on PBMCs, taken from a glioma patient whose treatment included an IDH1 peptide vaccine. This receptor was identified in a man aged 25 to 40 with glioma. Some clones in this sample may be carry-over from other donors' samples. The chain joins TRBV28 to TRBJ2-5, with 10 bases fitting TRBD2. The CDR3 protein is CASSFALAGAQETQYF. DNA of the CDR3: TGTGCCAGCAGTTTCGCGCTAGCGGGAGCTCAAGAGACCCAGTACTTC.